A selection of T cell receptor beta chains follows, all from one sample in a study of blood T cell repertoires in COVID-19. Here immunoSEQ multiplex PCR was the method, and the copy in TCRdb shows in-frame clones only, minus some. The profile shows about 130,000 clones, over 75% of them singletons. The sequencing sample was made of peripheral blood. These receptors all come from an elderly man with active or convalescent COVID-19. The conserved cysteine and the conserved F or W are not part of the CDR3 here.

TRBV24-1 ATGILAGGPGELF
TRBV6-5 ASSQGSRNEQY
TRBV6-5 ASSYFAGQGQGGYT
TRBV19 ASGSGRE
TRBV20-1 SATGPYGYT
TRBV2 ASSVRGNTEAF
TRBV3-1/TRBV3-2 ASSQGSGQIQETQY
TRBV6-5 ASRAGGSNEKLF
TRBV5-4 ASSHGTEAVNTIY
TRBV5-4 ASNLWTVNYGYT
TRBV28 ASSSLFQAGHQPQH
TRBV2 ASRLGQGNGEKLF
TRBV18 ASSWTEFNTEAF
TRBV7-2 ASSLALTDTQY
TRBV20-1 SASLGQGSNQPQH
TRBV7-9 ARSPGSNTGELF
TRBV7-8 ASSSRQGGDYGYT
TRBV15 ATSPPWLAGVETQY
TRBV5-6 ASSSDQGTGELF
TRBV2 ASSERRTVGYT
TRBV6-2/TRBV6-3 ASSYSLGLAGAVNEQF
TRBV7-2 ASSFSTGVTDTQY
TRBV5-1 ASSLELETQY
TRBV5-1 ASSLLGASNTGELF
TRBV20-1 SASPTLQYMNTEAF
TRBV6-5 ASSSLEGGPYNEQF
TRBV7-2 ASSPNLGGISSYEQY
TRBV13 ASSLGPAPNTDTQY
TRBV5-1 ASSLGTGADIQY
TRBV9 ASTQGGGLVETQY
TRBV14 ASSLAPRAYSDGYT
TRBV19 ASSFSVNTEAF
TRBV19 ASSPQGIGNQPQH
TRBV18 ASSPLGTGGGQPQH
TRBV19 ASSDRQGWSNQPQH
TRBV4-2 ASSQDQTGTNSPLH
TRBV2 ASSEAGGQGLTMGTDTQY
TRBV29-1 SVEVGRGINYGYT
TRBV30 AWSLSGVQPQH